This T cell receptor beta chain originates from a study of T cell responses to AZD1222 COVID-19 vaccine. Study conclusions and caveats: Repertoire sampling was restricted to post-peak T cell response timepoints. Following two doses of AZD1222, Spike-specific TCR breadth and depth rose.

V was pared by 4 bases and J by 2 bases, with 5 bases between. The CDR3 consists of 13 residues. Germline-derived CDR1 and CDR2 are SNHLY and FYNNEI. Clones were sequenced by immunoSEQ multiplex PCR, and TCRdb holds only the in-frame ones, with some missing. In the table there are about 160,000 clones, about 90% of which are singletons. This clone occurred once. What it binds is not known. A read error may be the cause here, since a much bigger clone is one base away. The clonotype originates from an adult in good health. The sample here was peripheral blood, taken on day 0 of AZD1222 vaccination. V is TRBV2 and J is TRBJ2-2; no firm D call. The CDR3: CASSGANTGELFF. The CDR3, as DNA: TGTGCCAGCAGTGGGGCAAACACCGGGGAGCTGTTTTTT.